This T cell receptor beta chain appears in the sequencing data of a study of blood T cell repertoires in COVID-19. For the study at large: The study drew acute and convalescent COVID-19 samples from the United States, Italy and Spain.

TCRdb keeps only in-frame clones here, not all; method: immunoSEQ multiplex PCR. Of 78,000 or so clones in the sample, 80% to 90% were seen once. This clone is a singleton in its sample. The CDR3 runs 14 residues. V was clipped by 3 bases and J by 5 bases, with 12 bases between them. Per germline, CDR1 SGHRS and CDR2 YFSETQ. The sequenced material came from peripheral blood. The TCR comes from a woman in her fifties or sixties with acute or convalescent COVID-19. The V call is TRBV5-1, the J call TRBJ1-5; D might be TRBD1 (5 bases). The CDR3 here is CASSYSGPHQPQHF. DNA of the CDR3: TGCGCCAGCAGCTACTCAGGGCCCCATCAGCCCCAGCATTTT.